The 26 T cell receptor beta chains in this list originate from one sample, sequenced in a study of technical replicates of blood from a few donors. The assay was immunoSEQ multiplex PCR, and TCRdb's table has in-frame clones only and misses some. The sample records tens of thousands of clones, about 94% being singletons. Sequenced sample: T cells isolated from PBMCs. These receptors came from a human donor in good health.

The V and J genes are TRBV13 and TRBJ2-1; tentative D call: TRBD1 (6 bases). Trimming left V 2 bases short and J 0 bases short, with 8 bases between. The germline V gene has CDR1 PRHDT and CDR2 FYEKMQ (reference sequence). This CDR3 comprises 15 residues. CDR3 coding DNA: TGTGCCAGCAGCTTAAACAGGGACTCCTACAATGAGCAGTTCTTC. Protein: CASSLNRDSYNEQFF.

The V and J genes are TRBV18 and TRBJ1-1, with D possibly matching TRBD1 (5 bases). The CDR3 has 15 residues. Deletions cut 3 bases from V and 2 bases from J, with 13 bases between. Germline-derived CDR1 and CDR2 are KGHSH and LQKENI. In DNA form, the CDR3 reads TGTGCCAGCTCACCCAACCGGGACTCCAACACTGAAGCTTTCTTT. It codes for CASSPNRDSNTEAFF.

This chain connects TRBV9 to TRBJ2-2; D is uncertain. Germline V CDR1 and CDR2: SGDLS, YYNGEE. The CDR3 sequence is 15 residues long. V lost 5 bases to trimming and J lost 4 bases, with 15 bases between them. CDR3 coding DNA: TGTGCCAGCAGAGCCGACTCCCTGGGCACCGGGGAGCTGTTTTTT. Amino acid sequence: CASRADSLGTGELFF.

This chain uses TRBV28 with TRBJ1-3; no definite D call. V lost 2 bases to trimming and J lost 0 bases, with 20 bases between them. Germline CDR1 reads MDHEN; CDR2 reads SYDVKM. This CDR3 has 19 residues. The CDR3 region is CASSLPTESDDRSGNTIYF. CDR3 nucleotide sequence: TGTGCCAGCAGTTTACCGACGGAGTCCGATGACCGCTCTGGAAACACCATATATTTT.

This chain joins TRBV19 and TRBJ1-1; weak D call: TRBD1 (6 bases). Deletions cut 5 bases from V and 8 bases from J, with 9 bases between. CDR1 is LNHDA and CDR2 is SQIVND in the germline V gene (reference sequence). The CDR3 extends over 11 amino acids. DNA of the CDR3: TGTGCCAGTAGTGCCGACAGGGAAGCTTTCTTT. Translating it yields CASSADREAFF.

This clone has only one observation. The chain recombines TRBV28 with TRBJ1-2, with 9 positions matching TRBD1. Germline V gives CDR1 MDHEN, CDR2 SYDVKM. Unmatched junction bases numbered 2, after V lost 3 bases and J lost 3 bases. The CDR3 runs 14 residues. CDR3 region: CASSLGQGDYGYTF. The DNA of the CDR3 is TGTGCCAGCAGTTTGGGACAGGGAGACTATGGCTACACCTTC.

V gene TRBV27 combines with J gene TRBJ2-3; 7 nucleotides line up with TRBD2. The CDR3 is 14 amino acids. The germline CDR1 and CDR2 sequences are MNHEY and SMNVEV (reference sequence). The junction had 6 bases not matched to a gene; V was cut back by 7 bases and J by 2 bases. For the CDR3, the DNA is TGTGCCAGCAAACTAGCGCAGAACACAGATACGCAGTATTTT. Residues: CASKLAQNTDTQYF.

The CDR3 here is CASSQLWGLGRGYEQYF. In DNA form, the CDR3 reads TGTGCCAGTAGCCAGCTCTGGGGTCTGGGCAGGGGATACGAGCAGTACTTC. V and J are TRBV19 and TRBJ2-7, with a weak D call TRBD1 (6 bases). Trimming shortened V by 6 bases and J by 4 bases, and 25 bases separated the two germline ends. Germline V gives CDR1 LNHDA, CDR2 SQIVND (reference sequence). This CDR3 has 17 residues.

The V and J genes are TRBV7-6 and TRBJ2-7, with 9 bases fitting TRBD2. J gave up 1 base and V 2 bases, and 9 bases lay outside the gene matches. The CDR3 sequence is 17 residues long. Germline V gene data show CDR1 as SGHVS and CDR2 as FNYEAQ. The CDR3 loop reads CASSLYSGGGASYEQYF. Written as DNA, the CDR3 is TGTGCCAGCAGCTTATATTCCGGCGGGGGGGCTTCCTACGAGCAGTACTTC.

The CDR3, as DNA: TGTGCCAGCAGCTTGACTAGCGGGAGTGCGTCCTACAATGAGCAGTTCTTC. The encoded protein is CASSLTSGSASYNEQFF. The chain recombines TRBV5-4 with TRBJ2-1; TRBD2 agrees at 11 bases. The ends lost 1 base at V and 1 base at J; junction bases unmatched: 4. From germline, CDR1 is SGHNT and CDR2 YYREEE (reference sequence). The CDR3 totals 17 residues.

This chain joins TRBV6-5 and TRBJ2-2; TRBD1 is a possible D gene (5 bases). Trimming stripped 6 bases from V and 2 bases from J, with 10 bases between. There are 14 residues in the CDR3. Germline CDR1 is MNHEY and CDR2 is SVGAGI. CDR3 in amino acids: CASRLQANTGELFF. CDR3 coding DNA: TGTGCCAGCAGATTACAGGCTAACACCGGGGAGCTGTTTTTT.

The rearrangement joins TRBV6-4 to TRBJ2-3; 12 bases are shared with TRBD2. With V trimmed by 2 bases and J by 6 bases, 6 bases remained unmatched. Germline V CDR1 and CDR2: MRHNA, SNTAGT. The CDR3 is 16 amino acids. Here the CDR3 reads CASSDAASGGADTQYF. The CDR3 nucleotides are TGTGCCAGCAGTGACGCGGCTAGCGGGGGGGCTGATACGCAGTATTTT.

The chain is built from TRBV28 and TRBJ2-3; a possible D gene is TRBD1 (6 bases). The CDR3 covers 15 residues. Trimming pared 5 bases from V and 2 bases from J, leaving 14 bases between. CDR1 MDHEN and CDR2 SYDVKM come from the germline V gene. CDR3 nucleotides: TGTGCCAGCAGTCCCCCGGGACATTACACAGATACGCAGTATTTT. This gives the protein CASSPPGHYTDTQYF.

This chain uses TRBV2 with TRBJ1-2, with 8 bases that match TRBD1. The CDR3 contains 13 residues. The germline CDR1 and CDR2 sequences are SNHLY and FYNNEI. Trimming took 5 bases from V and 3 from J; bases not matched to a gene: 2. CDR3 sequence (DNA): TGTGCCAGCAGTCTGGACAGGGACTATGGCTACACCTTC. Protein: CASSLDRDYGYTF.

V and J are TRBV10-2 and TRBJ1-5; a weak D match, TRBD1 (5 bases). The CDR3 is made up of 13 amino acids. Trimming pared 6 bases from V and 3 bases from J, leaving 9 bases between. Germline V CDR1 and CDR2: WSHSY, SAAADI. The CDR3 is CASRTDYNQPQHF. For the CDR3, the DNA is TGCGCCAGCAGGACAGATTACAATCAGCCCCAGCATTTT.

The chain carries TRBV28 and TRBJ1-3; 10 bases align to TRBD1. Germline trimming cut 7 bases from V and 4 bases from J; bases unmatched to any gene: 7. This CDR3 comprises 15 residues. CDR1 is MDHEN, CDR2 SYDVKM, per germline. CDR3 nucleotides: TGTGCCAGCAACCGGCCGGACAGGGGGGGAAACACCATATATTTT. It yields the protein CASNRPDRGGNTIYF.

The genes are TRBV7-2 and TRBJ2-7; D is unresolved. Germline V gene data show CDR1 as SGHTA and CDR2 as FQGNSA. Between the trimmed V and J ends, which lost 1 base and 0 bases, there was a span of 7 bases. This CDR3 comprises 14 residues. The CDR3 sequence is CASSLGTASYEQYF. DNA for the CDR3: TGTGCCAGCAGCTTAGGAACAGCCTCCTACGAGCAGTACTTC.

V usage is TRBV27 and J usage is TRBJ1-1; weak D call: TRBD1 (5 bases). CDR1 is MNHEY and CDR2 is SMNVEV in the germline V gene (reference sequence). Trimming stripped 6 bases from V and 1 base from J, with 21 bases between. The CDR3 consists of 17 residues. CDR3 nucleotides: TGTGCCAGCAGGGAGGGGCAGGGTTTTCCTTCGAACACTGAAGCTTTCTTT. Its protein product is CASREGQGFPSNTEAFF.

The chain combines TRBV4-1 with TRBJ2-7; 7 nucleotides match TRBD2. V lost 0 bases and J lost 3; bases outside the gene matches: 5. Germline V gene lookup returns CDR1 MGHRA and CDR2 YSYEKL. The CDR3 is 15 residues long. DNA of the CDR3: TGCGCCAGCAGCCAAGATGGGGGGGATTTCTACGAGCAGTACTTC. It translates to CASSQDGGDFYEQYF.

This rearrangement joins TRBV5-1 to TRBJ2-7; 10 bases line up with TRBD1. Germline V gene lookup returns CDR1 SGHRS and CDR2 YFSETQ. The V gene end was trimmed by 3 bases and the J gene end by 9 bases; junction bases not matched to a gene: 9. The CDR3 is 14 residues long. CDR3 amino acids: CASSSSGQGFGQYF. The CDR3 DNA sequence: TGCGCCAGCAGCTCCTCGGGACAGGGGTTCGGGCAGTACTTC.

The gene calls are TRBV6-5 and TRBJ2-7; TRBD2 matches 13 bases. The germline CDR1 and CDR2 sequences are MNHEY and SVGAGI. V shed 6 bases and J 3 bases; nucleotides not matched to a gene: 5. The CDR3 has 15 residues. The CDR3, as DNA: TGTGCCAGCAGACCCGGACTAGCGGGGGTCTACGAGCAGTACTTC. Translation gives CASRPGLAGVYEQYF.

The gene calls are TRBV4-1 and TRBJ2-7, with TRBD1 as a possible D gene (6 bases). This CDR3 is built from 15 residues. The V gene's germline CDR1 is MGHRA and CDR2 YSYEKL. Deletions cut 0 bases from V and 3 bases from J, with 12 bases between. The CDR3 spells CASSQDLQGIYEQYF. Here the CDR3 DNA reads TGCGCCAGCAGCCAAGATCTACAGGGTATCTACGAGCAGTACTTC.

This clone was observed once. The V gene is TRBV4-1, the J gene TRBJ1-5, with D perhaps matching TRBD1 (5 bases). Germline CDR1 MGHRA, CDR2 YSYEKL. The CDR3 has 17 residues. V lost 4 bases and J lost 1, with 17 bases in between. CDR3 coding DNA: TGCGCCAGCAGCCGAACACCCTTCGGGGGGAGCAATCAGCCCCAGCATTTT. It specifies CASSRTPFGGSNQPQHF.

The CDR3 here is CASSTSGGYGDGYTF. The CDR3 DNA follows: TGCGCCAGCAGTACGTCTGGGGGGTACGGGGATGGCTACACCTTC. The chain uses TRBV5-1 and TRBJ1-2; TRBD1 might be the D (5 bases). Germline CDR1 and CDR2: SGHRS and YFSETQ. Trimming shortened V by 5 bases and J by 6 bases, and 20 bases separated the two germline ends. The CDR3 totals 15 residues.

The V and J genes are TRBV27 and TRBJ1-4; the D is unclear. V was cut by 5 bases and J by 8 bases, with 18 bases left in between. Germline V CDR1 and CDR2: MNHEY, SMNVEV (reference sequence). This CDR3 is built from 15 residues. CDR3 residues: CASSLYQGRGEKLFF. The CDR3 DNA reads as TGTGCCAGCAGTCTCTACCAAGGACGGGGAGAAAAACTGTTTTTT.

V and J are TRBV27 and TRBJ1-5; D not resolved. Per germline, CDR1 MNHEY and CDR2 SMNVEV (reference sequence). This CDR3 comprises 14 residues. The V end was cut by 3 bases, the J end by 1 base, with 7 bases between. CDR3 region: CASSLGPSNQPQHF. The CDR3 bases are TGTGCCAGCAGTTTGGGCCCAAGCAATCAGCCCCAGCATTTT.